Listed here are 30 T cell receptor beta chains from one sample, sequenced in a study of early stage breast cancer tumors. Repertoires were generated with immunoSEQ multiplex PCR, while TCRdb's copy carries only in-frame clones and drops some. The table includes 44,000 or so clones, 83% detected once. Material for sequencing was blood. Every receptor here comes from a person aged 45 to 59 with breast cancer.

The chain carries TRBV19 and TRBJ2-3, with 9 bases lining up with TRBD1. Losses at the gene ends were 5 bases for V and 3 bases for J; bases not matched to a gene: 9. This CDR3 has 16 residues. Germline assignment: CDR1 LNHDA and CDR2 SQIVND (reference sequence). The CDR3: CASSLYTGTGTDTQYF. In DNA, the CDR3 is TGTGCCAGTAGTCTCTACACCGGGACAGGGACAGATACGCAGTATTTT.

J is TRBJ2-5 and V is TRBV2; 8 bases match TRBD1. This CDR3 comprises 13 residues. CDR1 is SNHLY, CDR2 FYNNEI, per germline. The J segment lost 3 bases and the V segment lost 4 bases, leaving 1 base of the junction unmatched. Here the CDR3 DNA reads TGTGCCAGCAGTGCACAGGGGGAAGAGACCCAGTACTTC. This gives the protein CASSAQGEETQYF.

The chain joins TRBV9 to TRBJ2-3; D ambiguous. The germline V gene has CDR1 SGDLS and CDR2 YYNGEE. Between the trimmed V and J ends, which lost 0 bases and 0 bases, there was a span of 11 bases. The CDR3 has 16 amino acids. The chain's CDR3 is CASSVESSASTDTQYF. Here the CDR3 DNA reads TGTGCCAGCAGCGTAGAATCCAGCGCGAGCACAGATACGCAGTATTTT.

This clone appeared a single time. The J gene is TRBJ2-5, the V gene TRBV7-2, with unresolved D. CDR1 SGHTA and CDR2 FQGNSA come from the germline V gene. Between the trimmed V and J ends, which lost 2 bases and 4 bases, there was a span of 20 bases. This CDR3 is 17 amino acids long. CDR3 sequence (DNA): TGTGCCAGCAGCTTATATGTGGGCTTAGGGCAGAGAGAGACCCAGTACTTC. Amino acids: CASSLYVGLGQRETQYF.

In its sample, this clone was seen once. The chain carries TRBV6-6 and TRBJ2-3; tentatively, D is TRBD1 (6 bases). CDR3 length equals 15 residues. V lost 5 bases, J lost 0 bases, and 12 bases lay in between. In germline, CDR1 is MNHNY, CDR2 SVGAGI (reference sequence). DNA of the CDR3: TGTGCCAGCAGTGGACAGAGACCTAGCACAGATACGCAGTATTTT. Translated: CASSGQRPSTDTQYF.

Written as DNA, the CDR3 is TGCGCCAGCAGCCAAGCTTTATGGAGGGAAGAGACCCAGTACTTC. Translation gives CASSQALWREETQYF. The V gene is TRBV4-3, the J gene TRBJ2-5, with D possibly TRBD2 on 6 matching bases. The CDR3 length is 15 residues. The V end was cut by 1 base, the J end by 3 bases, with 12 bases between. From germline, CDR1 is LGHNA and CDR2 YSLEER.

The gene calls are TRBV19 and TRBJ2-5; D ambiguous. V lost 1 base and J lost 2, with 5 bases in between. CDR3 size: 13 residues. CDR1 and CDR2 (germline): LNHDA, SQIVND (reference sequence). The CDR3 sequence is CASSIAKQETQYF. DNA of the CDR3: TGTGCCAGTAGTATAGCCAAGCAAGAGACCCAGTACTTC.

This clone has more than one count but fewer than ten. The chain links TRBV7-9 to TRBJ1-2; 8 bases line up with TRBD1. This CDR3 contains 13 residues. The J segment lost 8 bases and the V segment lost 5 bases, leaving 7 bases of the junction unmatched. The germline gives CDR1 SEHNR, CDR2 FQNEAQ (reference sequence). CDR3 sequence reads: CASSPWTGRGYTF. CDR3 DNA: TGTGCCAGCAGCCCCTGGACAGGGAGGGGCTACACCTTC. Drawing the rest from reference TRBV7-9 and TRBJ1-2, the complete variable domain is DTGVSQNPRHKITKRGQNVTFRCDPISEHNRLYWYRQTLGQGPEFLTYFQNEAQLEKSRLLSDRFSAERPKGSFSTLEIQRTEQGDSAMYLCASSPWTGRGYTFGSGTRLTVV.

The chain carries TRBV5-4 and TRBJ2-7, with 7 bases aligning to TRBD1. Germline V gene sequence: CDR1 SGHNT, CDR2 YYREEE (reference sequence). The CDR3 is 15 amino acids. With V trimmed by 5 bases and J by 1 base, 9 bases remained unmatched. The CDR3 nucleotides read TGTGCCAGCAGTAAGGAACAGGGGATTTCCTACGAGCAGTACTTC. It codes for CASSKEQGISYEQYF.

The V and J genes are TRBV9 and TRBJ2-1; no reliable D call. The ends were cut back, 2 bases at V and 6 bases at J, with 12 bases in the middle. The CDR3 length is 14 residues. Germline CDR1 and CDR2: SGDLS and YYNGEE. CDR3 nucleotide sequence: TGTGCCAGCAGCGTGTGGGCCGCGGCCAATGAGCAGTTCTTC. Translating gives CASSVWAAANEQFF.

Remarks on this clone: Additional DNA sequences in this sample encode the identical CDR3. J is TRBJ1-2 and V is TRBV28; D is perhaps TRBD1 (6 bases). CDR1 is MDHEN and CDR2 is SYDVKM in the germline V gene. V was trimmed by 6 bases and J by 2 bases, leaving 10 bases between them. CDR3 length: 13 residues. The CDR3 region is CASSYGQNYGYTF. The CDR3 DNA reads TGTGCCAGCAGCTACGGACAGAACTATGGCTACACCTTC.

The rearrangement joins TRBV10-2 to TRBJ2-1; 7 positions agree with TRBD2. Germline trimming cut 6 bases from V and 9 bases from J; bases unmatched to any gene: 5. Germline values: CDR1 WSHSY, CDR2 SAAADI. This CDR3 has 12 amino acids. DNA of the CDR3: TGCGCCAGCAGCGGGGGGTTCGCTGAGCAGTTCTTC. It yields the protein CASSGGFAEQFF.

The genes are TRBV27 and TRBJ1-5, with a tentative D call TRBD1 (5 bases). The CDR3 length is 16 residues. Germline CDR1 MNHEY, CDR2 SMNVEV (reference sequence). Trimming pared 5 bases from V and 6 bases from J, leaving 20 bases between. The CDR3 here is CASSPARGEEGQPQHF. For the CDR3, the DNA is TGTGCCAGCAGTCCCGCCCGGGGGGAAGAGGGTCAGCCCCAGCATTTT.

The chain joins TRBV5-1 to TRBJ1-2; D call uncertain. CDR3 size: 14 residues. Trimming shortened V by 2 bases and J by 8 bases, and 16 bases separated the two germline ends. The germline V gene encodes CDR1 SGHRS and CDR2 YFSETQ. For the CDR3, the DNA is TGCGCCAGCAGCTTCGACGGCGGGCTAGGCGGCTACACCTTC. Translating gives CASSFDGGLGGYTF.

The J gene is TRBJ2-1, the V gene TRBV7-2; 11 bases match TRBD2. The ends lost 2 bases at V and 5 bases at J; junction bases unmatched: 5. The CDR3 extends over 16 amino acids. Germline lookup yields CDR1 SGHTA and CDR2 FQGNSA. This CDR3 reads CASSLLPSGRNNEQFF. The CDR3 DNA follows: TGTGCCAGCAGCTTACTCCCTAGCGGGAGGAACAATGAGCAGTTCTTC.

The chain employs TRBV19 and TRBJ1-5, with TRBD1 as a possible D gene (5 bases). CDR1 and CDR2 from the germline V gene are LNHDA and SQIVND (reference sequence). The CDR3 has 11 residues. With 11 bases removed from V and 8 bases from J, the gap between germline ends came to 13 bases. CDR3 residues: CAGGRDKPQHF. CDR3 nucleotide sequence: TGTGCCGGAGGCAGGGATAAGCCCCAGCATTTT. Together with reference TRBV19 and TRBJ1-5, the CDR3 gives the full variable domain: DGGITQSPKYLFRKEGQNVTLSCEQNLNHDAMYWYRQDPGQGLRLIYYSQIVNDFQKGDIAEGYSVSREKKESFPLTVTSAQKNPTAFYLCAGGRDKPQHFGDGTRLSIL.

The gene calls are TRBV5-1 and TRBJ2-7; 7 nucleotides agree with TRBD1. Germline V gene sequence: CDR1 SGHRS, CDR2 YFSETQ. J gave up 0 bases and V 2 bases, and 5 bases lay outside the gene matches. The length of the CDR3 is 15 residues. CDR3 coding DNA: TGCGCCAGCAGCTTCTTGTCAGGGGGCTCCTACGAGCAGTACTTC. As protein: CASSFLSGGSYEQYF.

The V and J genes are TRBV7-8 and TRBJ2-6; D is undetermined. The germline V gene encodes CDR1 SGHVS and CDR2 FQNEAQ. This CDR3 comprises 14 residues. Trimming pared 5 bases from V and 2 bases from J, leaving 7 bases between. CDR3 nucleotides: TGTGCCAGCAGCCAGACGCCTGGGGCCAACGTCCTGACTTTC. Its protein is CASSQTPGANVLTF.

J is TRBJ2-5 and V is TRBV13; 12 nucleotides line up with TRBD2. V lost 6 bases and J lost 4; bases outside the gene matches: 6. The CDR3 runs 15 residues. Germline CDR1 is PRHDT and CDR2 is FYEKMQ (reference sequence). The CDR3 reads CASRPLAGGVETQYF. The CDR3 DNA reads TGTGCCAGCAGGCCCCTAGCGGGAGGGGTAGAGACCCAGTACTTC.

This chain joins TRBV6-1 and TRBJ1-1; D gene ambiguous. The CDR3 runs 13 residues. V lost 1 base and J 1 base, leaving 4 bases between the germline ends. Per germline, CDR1 MNHNS and CDR2 SASEGT. CDR3 in amino acids: CASSEGRNTEAFF. The CDR3, as DNA: TGTGCCAGCAGTGAAGGAAGGAACACTGAAGCTTTCTTT.

This chain joins TRBV19 and TRBJ1-6; a possible D gene is TRBD1 (6 bases). V lost 6 bases and J lost 10, with 19 bases in between. There are 15 residues in the CDR3. Per germline, CDR1 LNHDA and CDR2 SQIVND (reference sequence). CDR3 sequence reads: CASRSQGFLLSPLHF. CDR3 coding DNA: TGTGCCAGTAGATCACAGGGTTTTTTGTTGTCACCCCTCCACTTT.

The rearrangement uses TRBV10-3 and TRBJ1-3, with a possible D match to TRBD1 (5 bases). The CDR3 contains 17 residues. Trimming removed 0 bases at V and 4 bases at J, with 16 bases between. Germline lookup yields CDR1 ENHRY and CDR2 SYGVKD. For the CDR3, the DNA is TGTGCCATCAGTGAGTCTCAAGCAGGAGGGGTAGGAAACACCATATATTTT. Translating it yields CAISESQAGGVGNTIYF.

In this sample, this clone turned up a few times. The V and J genes are TRBV18 and TRBJ1-2; possibly TRBD1 for D (5 bases). V was clipped by 5 bases and J by 1 base, with 8 bases between them. The length of the CDR3 is 13 residues. Per germline, CDR1 KGHSH and CDR2 LQKENI. CDR3 in amino acids: CASSTTVNYGYTF. The CDR3 DNA is TGTGCCAGCTCAACGACAGTTAACTATGGCTACACCTTC.

V is TRBV9 and J is TRBJ2-2, with D tentatively TRBD2 (5 bases). Germline V lookup: CDR1 SGDLS, CDR2 YYNGEE. V was pared by 5 bases and J by 4 bases, with 12 bases between. The CDR3 loop spans 14 amino acids. CDR3 sequence (DNA): TGTGCCAGCAGTGCCGGACTGTTCACCGGGGAGCTGTTTTTT. Amino acids: CASSAGLFTGELFF.

This chain connects TRBV19 to TRBJ2-7; D is perhaps TRBD2 (5 bases). Germline CDR1 LNHDA, CDR2 SQIVND (reference sequence). The CDR3 totals 16 residues. Trimming took 0 bases from V and 0 from J, leaving 12 bases between them. The CDR3 nucleotides are TGTGCCAGTAGTATAGATCATGCCGGACTCTCCTACGAGCAGTACTTC. Translated, it gives CASSIDHAGLSYEQYF.

This clone was counted once. The rearrangement joins TRBV6-1 to TRBJ1-4; D is undetermined. From germline, CDR1 is MNHNS and CDR2 SASEGT. V lost 4 bases and J 7 bases, leaving 7 bases between the germline ends. The CDR3 spans 12 residues. In DNA, the CDR3 is TGTGCCAGCAGTGCGGGATCTGAAAAACTGTTTTTT. Encoded protein: CASSAGSEKLFF.

This chain links TRBV18 with TRBJ2-7; D not certain. CDR1 and CDR2 (germline): KGHSH, LQKENI. V was cut by 3 bases and J by 2 bases, with 14 bases left in between. The CDR3 runs to 15 residues. The CDR3: CASSPRVGITYEQYF. The CDR3 bases are TGTGCCAGCTCACCCAGAGTCGGTATTACCTACGAGCAGTACTTC.

The chain links TRBV5-1 to TRBJ2-1; 16 bases are a match to TRBD2. Germline V gene lookup returns CDR1 SGHRS and CDR2 YFSETQ. CDR3 length: 16 residues. J was trimmed by 10 bases and V by 3 bases; bases with no gene match: 7. The CDR3 protein is CASSWGTSGRAGEQFF. The CDR3 DNA sequence: TGCGCCAGCAGCTGGGGGACTAGCGGGAGGGCCGGGGAGCAGTTCTTC.

The chain has TRBV30 and TRBJ2-5, with D tentatively TRBD1 or TRBD2 (5 bases each). Germline CDR1 reads GTSNPN; CDR2 reads SVGIG (reference sequence). The CDR3 contains 13 residues. V lost 4 bases and J lost 7, with 16 bases in between. Here the CDR3 reads CAWIIAGAGTQYF. The CDR3 nucleotides read TGTGCCTGGATTATAGCCGGGGCAGGGACCCAGTACTTC.

The chain links TRBV11-2 to TRBJ1-1, with 12 bases lining up with TRBD1. CDR3 length: 13 residues. Losses at the gene ends were 8 bases for V and 10 bases for J; bases not matched to a gene: 8. CDR1 and CDR2 (germline): SGHAT, FQNNGV. CDR3 DNA sequence: TGTGCCAGCGAGGGACAGGGGGCGCGGGGAGCTTTCTTT. Its protein is CASEGQGARGAFF.